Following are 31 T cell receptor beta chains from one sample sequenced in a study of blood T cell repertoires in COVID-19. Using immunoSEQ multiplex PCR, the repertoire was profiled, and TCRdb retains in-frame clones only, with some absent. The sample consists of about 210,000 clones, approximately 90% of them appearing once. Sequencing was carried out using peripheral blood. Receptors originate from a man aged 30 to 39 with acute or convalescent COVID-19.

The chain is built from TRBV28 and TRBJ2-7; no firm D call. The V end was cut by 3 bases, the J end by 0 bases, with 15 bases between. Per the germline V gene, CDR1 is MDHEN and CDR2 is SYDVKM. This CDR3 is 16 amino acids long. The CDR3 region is CASSFILVGTSYEQYF. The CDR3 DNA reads TGTGCCAGCAGTTTTATCCTGGTGGGCACCTCCTACGAGCAGTACTTC.

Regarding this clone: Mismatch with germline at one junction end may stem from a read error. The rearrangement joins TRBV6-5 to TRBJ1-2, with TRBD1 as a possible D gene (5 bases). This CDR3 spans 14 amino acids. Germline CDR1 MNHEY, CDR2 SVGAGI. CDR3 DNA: TGTGCCAGCAGTGACTCGGGAGGGGCGAACGGCTACACCTTC. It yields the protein CASSDSGGANGYTF.

The CDR3 DNA sequence: TGCGCCAGCTCCCCCAGGGCAGGGGCCGGCACTGAAGCTTTCTTT. Its protein is CASSPRAGAGTEAFF. The V and J genes are TRBV10-2 and TRBJ1-1, with D possibly matching TRBD1 (6 bases). Germline V CDR1 and CDR2: WSHSY, SAAADI. The V and J ends lost 8 bases and 4 bases respectively, with 20 bases between them. The CDR3 sequence is 15 residues long.

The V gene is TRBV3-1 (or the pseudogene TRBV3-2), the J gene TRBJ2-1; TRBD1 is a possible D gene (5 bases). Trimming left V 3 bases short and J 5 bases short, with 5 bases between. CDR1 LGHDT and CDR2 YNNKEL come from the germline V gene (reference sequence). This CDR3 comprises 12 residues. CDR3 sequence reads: CASSQTDNEQFF. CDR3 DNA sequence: TGTGCCAGCAGCCAGACAGACAATGAGCAGTTCTTC.

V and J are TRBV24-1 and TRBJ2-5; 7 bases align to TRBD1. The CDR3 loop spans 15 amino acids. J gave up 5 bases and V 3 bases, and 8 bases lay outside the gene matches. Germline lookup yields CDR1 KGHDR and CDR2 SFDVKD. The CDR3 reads CATSDPRGGPETQYF. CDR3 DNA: TGTGCCACCAGTGATCCCCGAGGGGGCCCGGAGACCCAGTACTTC.

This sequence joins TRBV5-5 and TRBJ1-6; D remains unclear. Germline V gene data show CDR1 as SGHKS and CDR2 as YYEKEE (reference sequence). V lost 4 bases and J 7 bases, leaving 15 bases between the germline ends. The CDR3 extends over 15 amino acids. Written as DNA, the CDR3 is TGTGCCAGCAGCCAGGCAGAAGGATTGAATTCACCCCTCCACTTT. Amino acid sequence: CASSQAEGLNSPLHF.

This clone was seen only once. The CDR3 here is CAISYRELASPLHF. In DNA form, the CDR3 reads TGTGCCATCAGTTACAGGGAGTTGGCTTCACCCCTCCACTTT. J is TRBJ1-6 and V is TRBV10-3; D is perhaps TRBD1 (6 bases). The germline V and J ends were trimmed by 5 bases and 9 bases, with 14 bases remaining between them. The length of the CDR3 is 14 residues. Germline assignment: CDR1 ENHRY and CDR2 SYGVKD.

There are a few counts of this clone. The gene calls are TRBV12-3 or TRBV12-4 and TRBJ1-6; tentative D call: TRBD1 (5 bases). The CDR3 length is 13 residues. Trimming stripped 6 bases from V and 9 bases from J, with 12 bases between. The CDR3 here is CASRGRVGSPLHF. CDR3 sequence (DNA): TGTGCCAGCAGAGGCAGGGTGGGTTCACCCCTCCACTTT.

The CDR3 DNA follows: TGCGCCAGCAGCTTGTGGCAGGGCGAAGGCGAGCAGTACTTC. Its translation is CASSLWQGEGEQYF. The genes are TRBV5-1 and TRBJ2-7, with a weak D call TRBD1 (5 bases). Germline V gene data show CDR1 as SGHRS and CDR2 as YFSETQ. V lost 1 base to trimming and J lost 6 bases, with 14 bases between them. CDR3 length equals 14 residues.

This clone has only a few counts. The DNA of the CDR3 is TGTGCCAGCAGTGCAGGGATTAGGGCTGAAGCTTTCTTT. This codes for CASSAGIRAEAFF. The rearrangement uses TRBV2 and TRBJ1-1; the D gene is possibly TRBD1 (5 bases). This CDR3 spans 13 amino acids. Trimming stripped 4 bases from V and 6 bases from J, with 12 bases between. Per the germline V gene, CDR1 is SNHLY and CDR2 is FYNNEI. Drawing the rest from reference TRBV2 and TRBJ1-1, the complete variable domain is EPEVTQTPSHQVTQMGQEVILRCVPISNHLYFYWYRQILGQKVEFLVSFYNNEISEKSEIFDDQFSVERPDGSNFTLKIRSTKLEDSAMYFCASSAGIRAEAFFGQGTRLTVV.

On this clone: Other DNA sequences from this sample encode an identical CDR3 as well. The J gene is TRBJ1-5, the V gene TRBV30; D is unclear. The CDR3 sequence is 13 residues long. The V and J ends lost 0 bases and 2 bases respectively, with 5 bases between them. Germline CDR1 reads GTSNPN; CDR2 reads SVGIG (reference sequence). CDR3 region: CAWSVSGNQPQHF. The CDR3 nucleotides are TGTGCCTGGAGTGTATCTGGCAATCAGCCCCAGCATTTT.

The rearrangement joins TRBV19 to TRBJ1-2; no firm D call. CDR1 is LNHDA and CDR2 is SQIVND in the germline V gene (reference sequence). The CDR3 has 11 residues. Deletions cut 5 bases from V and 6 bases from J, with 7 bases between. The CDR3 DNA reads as TGTGCCAGTAGTCTTGGGCATGGCTACACCTTC. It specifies CASSLGHGYTF.

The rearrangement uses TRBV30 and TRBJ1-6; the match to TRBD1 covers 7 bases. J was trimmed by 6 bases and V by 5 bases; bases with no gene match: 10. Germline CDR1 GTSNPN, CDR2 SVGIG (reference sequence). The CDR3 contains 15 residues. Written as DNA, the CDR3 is TGTGCCTGGTCCCGGGACAGCCTGGTTAATTCACCCCTCCACTTT. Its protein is CAWSRDSLVNSPLHF.

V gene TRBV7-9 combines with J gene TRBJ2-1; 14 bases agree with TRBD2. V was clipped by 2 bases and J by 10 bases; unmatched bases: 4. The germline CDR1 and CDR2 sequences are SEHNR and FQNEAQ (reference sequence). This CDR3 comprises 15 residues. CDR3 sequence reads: CASSLMGLAGAEQFF. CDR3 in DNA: TGTGCCAGCAGCTTAATGGGACTAGCGGGAGCCGAGCAGTTCTTC.

This chain's CDR3 is CASSQKSGWLTQYF. In DNA form, the CDR3 reads TGTGCCAGCAGCCAAAAGTCGGGTTGGCTTACGCAGTATTTT. The chain links TRBV7-2 to TRBJ2-3, with unresolved D. The CDR3 is 14 residues long. Trimming removed 5 bases at V and 8 bases at J, with 17 bases between. CDR1 and CDR2 (germline): SGHTA, FQGNSA.

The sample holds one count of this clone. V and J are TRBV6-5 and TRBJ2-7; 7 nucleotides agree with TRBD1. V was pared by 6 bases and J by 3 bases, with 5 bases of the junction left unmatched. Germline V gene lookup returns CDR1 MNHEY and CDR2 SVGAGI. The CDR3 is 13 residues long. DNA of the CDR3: TGTGCCAGCAGCCGGACAGGAGTCTACGAGCAGTACTTC. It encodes CASSRTGVYEQYF.

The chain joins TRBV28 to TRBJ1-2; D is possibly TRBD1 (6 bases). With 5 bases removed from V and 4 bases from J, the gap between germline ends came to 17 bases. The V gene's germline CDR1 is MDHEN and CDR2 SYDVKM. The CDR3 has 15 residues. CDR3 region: CASSPALTGLYGYTF. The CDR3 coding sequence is TGTGCCAGCAGTCCCGCGTTAACAGGGCTCTATGGCTACACCTTC.

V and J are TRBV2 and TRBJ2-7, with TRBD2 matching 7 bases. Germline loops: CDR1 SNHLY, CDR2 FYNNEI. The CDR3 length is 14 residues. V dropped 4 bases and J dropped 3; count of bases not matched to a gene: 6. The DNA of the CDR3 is TGTGCCAGCAGTGTCCCTAGCGGCTACTACGAGCAGTACTTC. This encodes CASSVPSGYYEQYF.

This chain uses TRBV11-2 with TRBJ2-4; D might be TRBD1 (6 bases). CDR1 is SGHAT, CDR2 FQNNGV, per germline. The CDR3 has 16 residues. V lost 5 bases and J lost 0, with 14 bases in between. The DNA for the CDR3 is TGTGCCAGCAGCCCCTCCGGGACAATAGCCAAAAACATTCAGTACTTC. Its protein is CASSPSGTIAKNIQYF.

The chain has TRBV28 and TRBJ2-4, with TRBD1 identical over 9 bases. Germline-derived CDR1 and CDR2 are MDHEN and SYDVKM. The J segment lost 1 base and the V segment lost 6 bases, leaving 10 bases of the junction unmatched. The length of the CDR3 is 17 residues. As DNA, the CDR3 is TGTGCCAGCAGCTCACACAGGGGGCCGAAGGCCAAAAACATTCAGTACTTC. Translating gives CASSSHRGPKAKNIQYF.

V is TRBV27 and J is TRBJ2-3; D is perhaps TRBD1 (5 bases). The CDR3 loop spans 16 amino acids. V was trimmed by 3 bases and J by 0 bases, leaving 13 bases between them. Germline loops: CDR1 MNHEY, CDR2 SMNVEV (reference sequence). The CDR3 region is CASSFLVDKSTDTQYF. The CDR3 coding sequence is TGTGCCAGCAGTTTTCTGGTGGACAAAAGCACAGATACGCAGTATTTT.

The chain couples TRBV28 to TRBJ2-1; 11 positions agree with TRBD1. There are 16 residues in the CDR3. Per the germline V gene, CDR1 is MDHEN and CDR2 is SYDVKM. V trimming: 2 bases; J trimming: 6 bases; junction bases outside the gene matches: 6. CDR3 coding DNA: TGTGCCAGCAGTTTACCCGGGACAGGGGGAATCAATGAGCAGTTCTTC. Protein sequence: CASSLPGTGGINEQFF.

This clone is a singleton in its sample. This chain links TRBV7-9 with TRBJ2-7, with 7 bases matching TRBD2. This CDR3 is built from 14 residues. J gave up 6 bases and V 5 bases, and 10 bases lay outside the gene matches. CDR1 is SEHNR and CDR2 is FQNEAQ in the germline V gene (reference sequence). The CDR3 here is CASSRRDYVSEQYF. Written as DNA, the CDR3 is TGTGCCAGCAGCCGACGGGACTACGTCTCCGAGCAGTACTTC.

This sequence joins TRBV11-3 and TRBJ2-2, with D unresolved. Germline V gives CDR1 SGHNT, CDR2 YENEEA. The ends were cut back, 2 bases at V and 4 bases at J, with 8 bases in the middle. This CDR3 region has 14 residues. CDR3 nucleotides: TGTGCCAGCAGCTTACGACACCCCACCGGGGAGCTGTTTTTT. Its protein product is CASSLRHPTGELFF.

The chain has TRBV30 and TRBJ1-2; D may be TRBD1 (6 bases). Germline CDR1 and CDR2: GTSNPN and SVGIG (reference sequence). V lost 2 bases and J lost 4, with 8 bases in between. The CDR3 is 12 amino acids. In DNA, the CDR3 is TGTGCCTGGAGTAGGGACACCTATGGCTACACCTTC. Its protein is CAWSRDTYGYTF.

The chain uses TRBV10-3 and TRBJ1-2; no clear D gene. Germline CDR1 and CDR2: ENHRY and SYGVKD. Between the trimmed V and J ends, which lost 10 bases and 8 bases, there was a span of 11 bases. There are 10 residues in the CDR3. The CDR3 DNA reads TGTGCCACGGCGGAGTGGGGCTACACCTTC. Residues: CATAEWGYTF.

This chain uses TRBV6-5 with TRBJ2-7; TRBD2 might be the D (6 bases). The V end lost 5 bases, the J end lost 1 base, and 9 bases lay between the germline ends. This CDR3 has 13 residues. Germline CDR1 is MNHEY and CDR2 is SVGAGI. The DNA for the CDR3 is TGTGCCAGCAGTCCCGGAGGGTCCTACGAGCAGTACTTC. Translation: CASSPGGSYEQYF.

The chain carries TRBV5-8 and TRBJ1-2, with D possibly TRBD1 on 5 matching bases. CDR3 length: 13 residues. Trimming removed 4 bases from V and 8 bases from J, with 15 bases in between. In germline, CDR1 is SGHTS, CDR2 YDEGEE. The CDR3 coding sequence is TGTGCCAGCAGCCGGGGGAGGGTTGGAGGCTACACCTTC. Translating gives CASSRGRVGGYTF.

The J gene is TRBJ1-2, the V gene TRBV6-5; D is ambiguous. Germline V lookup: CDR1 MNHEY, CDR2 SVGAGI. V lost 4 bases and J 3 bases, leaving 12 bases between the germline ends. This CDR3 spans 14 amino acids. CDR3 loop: CASSSSESYYGYTF. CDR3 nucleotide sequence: TGTGCCAGCAGTTCCTCTGAAAGCTACTATGGCTACACCTTC.

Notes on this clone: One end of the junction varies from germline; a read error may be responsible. The CDR3 nucleotides are TGTGCTAGCAGCCCAGGCCCCGGGAGGCAAGAGACCCAGTACTTC. It yields the protein CASSPGPGRQETQYF. This chain links TRBV7-7 with TRBJ2-5; 7 positions agree with TRBD2. The length of the CDR3 is 15 residues. CDR1 is SSHAT and CDR2 is FNYEAQ in the germline V gene (reference sequence).

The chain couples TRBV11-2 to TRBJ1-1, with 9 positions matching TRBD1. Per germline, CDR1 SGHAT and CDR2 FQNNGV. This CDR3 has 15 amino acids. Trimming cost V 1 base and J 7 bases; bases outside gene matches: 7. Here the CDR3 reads CASSLVLQGANEAFF. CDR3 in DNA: TGTGCCAGCAGCTTAGTCTTACAGGGGGCCAATGAAGCTTTCTTT. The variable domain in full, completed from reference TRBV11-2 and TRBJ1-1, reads EAGVAQSPRYKIIEKRQSVAFWCNPISGHATLYWYQQILGQGPKLLIQFQNNGVVDDSQLPKDRFSAERLKGVDSTLKIQPAKLEDSAVYLCASSLVLQGANEAFFGQGTRLTVV.